Listed below are T cell receptor beta chains from one sample, sequenced in a study of molecular identifiers for immune sequencing clone quantification. TCRdb re-called the PCR reads through MiXCR, storing one row per CDR3 protein. Counted here are approximately 500,000 distinct CDR3 sequences, around a fifth occurring once; the ten biggest clones make up about 0.84%. Sequenced material: naive CD8+ T cells from blood, with Jurkat cell RNA spiked in. These receptors were collected from a human donor in good health. Some libraries in this study had Jurkat cell RNA spiked in. CDR3s include the opening cysteine and the closing phenylalanine or tryptophan. Each record gives: J gene, clone size, V gene, D gene, CDR3 length, CDR3 DNA, CDR3 protein. A D gene is named only where the DNA matches it firmly. Rows may omit the clone size; those that give it use once, few, many or a size class.

TRBJ2-7,-,TRBV15,TRBD2,16,TGTGCCACCAGCACAGGGACTAGCGGGATTGCGTACGAGCAGTACTTC,CATSTGTSGIAYEQYF
TRBJ2-3,-,TRBV27,TRBD2,16,TGTGCCAGCAGTTTTACTAGCGTCTTAAGCACAGATACGCAGTATTTT,CASSFTSVLSTDTQYF
TRBJ1-2,-,TRBV7-9,-,14,TGTGCCAGCAGCTTAGAGGGGCCTAACTATGGCTACACCTTC,CASSLEGPNYGYTF
TRBJ2-7,-,TRBV6-2/TRBV6-3,-,14,TGTGCCAGCAGTTATATCAACGGACCCTACGAGCAGTACTTC,CASSYINGPYEQYF
TRBJ2-7,few,TRBV4-1,-,14,TGCGCCAGCAGCCTGGTTCTGGGGGACTACGAGCAGTACTTC,CASSLVLGDYEQYF
TRBJ2-7,-,TRBV20-1,TRBD1,15,TGCAGTGCATACCCCCCGGACAGGCCATCCTACGAGCAGTACTTC,CSAYPPDRPSYEQYF
TRBJ2-7,-,TRBV28,TRBD2,15,TGTGCCCGCAGTAAAGGACTAGGGCCCTCCTACGAGCAGTACTTC,CARSKGLGPSYEQYF
TRBJ1-4,many,TRBV12-3/TRBV12-4,TRBD1,15,TGTGCCAGCAGTTTTTTACAGGGGTTGGATGAAAAACTGTTTTTT,CASSFLQGLDEKLFF
TRBJ1-4,few,TRBV11-2,-,13,TGTGCCAGCAGGGGATTCGGGAATGAAAAACTGTTTTTT,CASRGFGNEKLFF
TRBJ2-3,-,TRBV10-3,TRBD1,16,TGTGCCATCAGTGAAGAGACAGGGGGCTGGACAGGTACGCAGTATTTT,CAISEETGGWTGTQYF
TRBJ2-5,-,TRBV5-6,-,13,TGTGCCAGCAGCACGGTAGTCCAAGAGACCCAGTACTTC,CASSTVVQETQYF
TRBJ2-7,few,TRBV12-3/TRBV12-4,-,12,TGTGCCAGCAGTTTCATGGGAGACGAGCAGTACTTC,CASSFMGDEQYF